The present entry profiles one T cell receptor (beta chain) with its context. Its antigen is undetermined. This CDR3 has 15 residues. V was trimmed by 0 bases and J by 0 bases, leaving 7 bases between them. The germline V gene encodes CDR1 SGHRS and CDR2 YFSETQ. This record comes from a study of cytomegalovirus exposure and HLA in healthy donors. Findings and caveats of the study: Among TCR beta chains, those listed as cytomegalovirus-associated numbered some 170. In a later analysis, TCR beta V- and J-gene trimming showed a link to a missense DCLRE1C variant.

The PCR made use of 60 Vbeta and 13 Jbeta primers. Method: immunoSEQ multiplex PCR; TCRdb's copy keeps in-frame clones and lacks some. The sample lists just over 150,000 clones, more than 65% occurring once. The chain carries TRBV5-1 and TRBJ1-5; D gene ambiguous. The receptor was derived from a middle-aged man in good health and CMV-seropositive. Sequencing used PBMCs. CDR3 loop: CASSLGSYSNQPQHF. CDR3 DNA: TGCGCCAGCAGCTTGGGTAGTTATAGCAATCAGCCCCAGCATTTT. The full variable domain, completed using reference TRBV5-1 and TRBJ1-5, is KAGVTQTPRYLIKTRGQQVTLSCSPISGHRSVSWYQQTPGQGLQFLFEYFSETQRNKGNFPGRFSGRQFSNSRSEMNVSTLELGDSALYLCASSLGSYSNQPQHFGDGTRLSIL.